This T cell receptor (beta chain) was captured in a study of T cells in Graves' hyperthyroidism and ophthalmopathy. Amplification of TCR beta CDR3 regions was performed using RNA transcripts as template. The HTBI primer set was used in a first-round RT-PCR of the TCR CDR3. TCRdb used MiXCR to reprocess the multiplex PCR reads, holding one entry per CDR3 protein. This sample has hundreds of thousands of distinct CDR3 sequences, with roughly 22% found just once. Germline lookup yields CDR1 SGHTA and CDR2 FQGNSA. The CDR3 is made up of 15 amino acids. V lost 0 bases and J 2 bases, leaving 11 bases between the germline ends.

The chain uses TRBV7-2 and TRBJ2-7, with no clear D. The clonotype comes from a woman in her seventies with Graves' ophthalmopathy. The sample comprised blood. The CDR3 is CASSLALLDPYEQYF. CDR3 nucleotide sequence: TGTGCCAGCAGCTTAGCCCTCCTGGACCCCTACGAGCAGTACTTC.